One and the same sample provided the 28 T cell receptor beta chains below, sequenced in a study of blood T cell repertoires in COVID-19. Profiled with immunoSEQ multiplex PCR; TCRdb holds only in-frame clones, not every one. The top ten clones hold 14% to 15% of a sample with 34,000 or so clones, about 87% of them seen once. Sequenced sample: peripheral blood. The receptors originated from a man between 60 and 75 years old with active COVID-19.

The rearrangement links TRBV11-2 to TRBJ2-5, with D possibly TRBD2 on 7 matching bases. The CDR3 totals 15 residues. V gave up 4 bases and J gave up 5 bases, with 17 bases separating them. Germline values: CDR1 SGHAT, CDR2 FQNNGV. The CDR3 here is CASSSHAGAGETQYF. The CDR3 DNA sequence: TGTGCCAGCAGCTCACACGCGGGGGCGGGGGAGACCCAGTACTTC.

This rearrangement joins TRBV24-1 to TRBJ2-4; D call uncertain. V was cut by 10 bases and J by 0 bases, with 6 bases left in between. This CDR3 comprises 12 residues. Per germline, CDR1 KGHDR and CDR2 SFDVKD. The CDR3, as DNA: TGTGCCACGATACTAGCCAAAAACATTCAGTACTTC. It yields the protein CATILAKNIQYF.

The rearrangement uses TRBV4-1 and TRBJ2-2; TRBD2 agrees at 8 bases. J gave up 1 base and V 3 bases, and 19 bases lay outside the gene matches. Germline loops: CDR1 MGHRA, CDR2 YSYEKL. The CDR3 loop spans 21 amino acids. In DNA form, the CDR3 reads TGCGCCAGCAGCCACCACCGGGGGGGGGTGGGAGGGCTTAAGAACACCGGGGAGCTGTTTTTT. This sequence encodes CASSHHRGGVGGLKNTGELFF.

The chain employs TRBV20-1 and TRBJ1-3; D is uncertain. V was clipped by 3 bases and J by 9 bases, with 18 bases between them. The CDR3 contains 14 residues. The germline CDR1 and CDR2 sequences are DFQATT and SNEGSKA (reference sequence). The DNA of the CDR3 is TGCAGTGCTAGTTCTGCGTCAGGAGGTGGCACCATATATTTT. Translation gives CSASSASGGGTIYF.

This rearrangement joins TRBV28 to TRBJ2-7; 8 bases agree with TRBD1. Germline trimming cut 6 bases from V and 0 bases from J; bases unmatched to any gene: 10. In germline, CDR1 is MDHEN, CDR2 SYDVKM. There are 16 residues in the CDR3. CDR3: CASRRLQGVASYEQYF. The CDR3 DNA is TGTGCCAGCAGACGCTTACAGGGGGTGGCCTCCTACGAGCAGTACTTC.

Written as DNA, the CDR3 is TGTGCCAGCAGCCCGCTGGGGCCTCAGCCCCAGCATTTT. Residues: CASSPLGPQPQHF. The rearrangement joins TRBV27 to TRBJ1-5, with D perhaps matching TRBD1 (5 bases). V lost 6 bases and J lost 6, with 12 bases in between. This CDR3 has 13 amino acids. Germline CDR1 MNHEY, CDR2 SMNVEV (reference sequence).

The V and J genes are TRBV30 and TRBJ2-4; the match to TRBD2 covers 8 bases. Germline assignment: CDR1 GTSNPN and CDR2 SVGIG (reference sequence). Germline trimming cut 3 bases from V and 14 bases from J; bases unmatched to any gene: 18. The CDR3 has 15 residues. CDR3 sequence: CAWSAQSGRGVSKYF. CDR3 DNA sequence: TGTGCCTGGAGCGCTCAGAGCGGGAGAGGGGTATCGAAGTACTTC.

This chain links TRBV9 with TRBJ2-3; 8 bases agree with TRBD1. This CDR3 spans 15 amino acids. CDR1 is SGDLS, CDR2 YYNGEE, per germline. Trimming removed 3 bases from V and 1 base from J; junction bases left unmatched: 4. CDR3 loop: CASSAVTGGTDTQYF. CDR3 nucleotide sequence: TGTGCCAGCAGCGCGGTGACAGGGGGCACAGATACGCAGTATTTT.

The rearrangement links TRBV11-2 to TRBJ1-4; TRBD1 might be the D (5 bases). The length of the CDR3 is 14 residues. The ends were cut back, 5 bases at V and 0 bases at J, with 7 bases in the middle. Germline assignment: CDR1 SGHAT and CDR2 FQNNGV. CDR3 nucleotides: TGTGCCAGCAGCCGGGGGGCAACTAATGAAAAACTGTTTTTT. Protein sequence: CASSRGATNEKLFF.

The gene calls are TRBV7-2 and TRBJ2-1; 11 bases are shared with TRBD2. This CDR3 contains 13 residues. The V gene end was trimmed by 6 bases and the J gene end by 8 bases; junction bases not matched to a gene: 3. CDR1 SGHTA and CDR2 FQGNSA come from the germline V gene. The CDR3 region is CASRLAGGYEQFF. The DNA for the CDR3 is TGTGCCAGCAGGCTAGCGGGAGGCTATGAGCAGTTCTTC.

This clone was recorded only once. This sample includes further DNA sequences coding for the same CDR3. The rearrangement uses TRBV7-9 and TRBJ2-7; 7 positions match TRBD2. The CDR3 spans 15 residues. Losses at the gene ends were 8 bases for V and 0 bases for J; bases not matched to a gene: 10. Germline V gene sequence: CDR1 SEHNR, CDR2 FQNEAQ (reference sequence). The CDR3 loop is CASAGPAGVSYEQYF. In DNA form, the CDR3 reads TGTGCCAGCGCTGGCCCGGCGGGAGTCTCCTACGAGCAGTACTTC.

The V and J genes are TRBV6-5 and TRBJ1-2, with D unresolved. CDR3 length equals 15 residues. V was pared by 2 bases and J by 4 bases, with 14 bases between. CDR1 MNHEY and CDR2 SVGAGI come from the germline V gene. The CDR3 loop reads CASSYGGSRAYGYTF. The CDR3 bases are TGTGCCAGCAGTTACGGCGGTTCGAGAGCCTATGGCTACACCTTC.

Regarding this clone: The CDR3 ends on some other residue instead of the conserved phenylalanine or tryptophan, so this is likely a read error. The DNA is left out, because the CDR3 cannot be placed on it with certainty; the CDR3 is given as TCRdb lists it. V usage is TRBV7-9 and J usage is TRBJ2-7; the D call in the table, TRBD1, was not verified against the DNA. Germline assignment: CDR1 SEHNR and CDR2 FQNEAQ (reference sequence). The CDR3 numbers 12 amino acids, ends counted. The CDR3 here is CASSYTGAPVEL.

This clone is a singleton in its sample. The rearrangement links TRBV18 to TRBJ2-2; the match to TRBD2 covers 10 bases. Germline V CDR1 and CDR2: KGHSH, LQKENI. The CDR3 has 17 residues. Trimming cost V 2 bases and J 7 bases; bases outside gene matches: 10. The CDR3 bases are TGTGCCAGCTCACCAGGTCTAGCGGGAGCGTTCGGCGGGGAGCTGTTTTTT. Protein sequence: CASSPGLAGAFGGELFF.

This chain links TRBV27 with TRBJ2-7; 8 bases are shared with TRBD1. This CDR3 comprises 13 residues. Germline assignment: CDR1 MNHEY and CDR2 SMNVEV (reference sequence). J was trimmed by 9 bases and V by 4 bases; bases with no gene match: 8. For the CDR3, the DNA is TGTGCCAGCAGTTCGGCACAGGGGGTCGGGCAGTACTTC. Residues: CASSSAQGVGQYF.

This clone was seen a single time. V is TRBV7-6 and J is TRBJ2-7, with 10 positions matching TRBD2. CDR3 length: 16 amino acids. Trimming cost V 5 bases and J 2 bases; bases outside gene matches: 9. Germline CDR1 SGHVS, CDR2 FNYEAQ. This chain's CDR3 is CASSITSGTNPYEQYF. CDR3 sequence (DNA): TGTGCCAGCAGCATCACTAGCGGGACCAACCCCTACGAGCAGTACTTC.

This clone was counted a single time. This chain joins TRBV6-1 and TRBJ2-3, with unresolved D. The CDR3 has 14 residues. Germline-derived CDR1 and CDR2 are MNHNS and SASEGT. V lost 10 bases to trimming and J lost 3 bases, with 17 bases between them. As DNA, the CDR3 is TGTGCCACCAATGAACCGCGAGCAACAGATACGCAGTATTTT. It is translated as CATNEPRATDTQYF.

The CDR3 DNA reads TGTGCCAGTAGTATTGGGGGGAGGTACGAGCAGTACTTC. Translated: CASSIGGRYEQYF. The chain carries TRBV19 and TRBJ2-7; a weak D match, TRBD2 (6 bases). Trimming stripped 3 bases from V and 4 bases from J, with 10 bases between. Germline V gene sequence: CDR1 LNHDA, CDR2 SQIVND (reference sequence). The CDR3 sequence is 13 residues long.

V gene TRBV6-5 combines with J gene TRBJ2-1; D might be TRBD2 (5 bases). V was shortened by 6 bases and J by 9 bases, with 12 bases between the two germline ends. The germline V gene encodes CDR1 MNHEY and CDR2 SVGAGI. The CDR3 totals 12 residues. This CDR3 reads CASRSRLSEQFF. The CDR3, as DNA: TGTGCCAGCAGGTCACGACTAAGTGAGCAGTTCTTC.

V usage is TRBV4-2 and J usage is TRBJ2-7, with D hard to call. CDR3 size: 14 residues. Germline CDR1 LGHNA, CDR2 YNFKEQ. Trimming cost V 4 bases and J 7 bases, with 17 bases left between them. The DNA of the CDR3 is TGTGCCAGCAGCCGATACGAAGAGGTTGGGGAGCAGTACTTC. Translated: CASSRYEEVGEQYF.

V usage is TRBV6-5 and J usage is TRBJ2-6, with TRBD2 identical over 7 bases. This CDR3 spans 15 amino acids. V was clipped by 8 bases and J by 6 bases; unmatched bases: 10. Germline V gene sequence: CDR1 MNHEY, CDR2 SVGAGI. CDR3 nucleotide sequence: TGTGCCAGCCGGGGGGAAAAGCACGTGGCCAACGTCCTGACTTTC. Translated, it gives CASRGEKHVANVLTF.

The chain carries TRBV27 and TRBJ2-3; 9 nucleotides match TRBD2. Germline assignment: CDR1 MNHEY and CDR2 SMNVEV (reference sequence). CDR3 length equals 15 residues. V gave up 3 bases and J gave up 5 bases; unmatched junction bases: 6. The CDR3 bases are TGTGCCAGCAGTTTGACTAGCGGAGGGAGAGATACGCAGTATTTT. Its protein product is CASSLTSGGRDTQYF.

The rearrangement uses TRBV11-2 and TRBJ1-2, with D possibly being TRBD1 (5 bases). This CDR3 is 15 amino acids long. From germline, CDR1 is SGHAT and CDR2 FQNNGV. V was shortened by 5 bases and J by 7 bases, with 20 bases between the two germline ends. The CDR3 reads CASSEWVAGLVGYTF. In nucleotides, the CDR3 is TGTGCCAGCAGCGAGTGGGTGGCAGGGTTGGTTGGCTACACCTTC.

The chain joins TRBV27 to TRBJ2-1, with a possible D match to TRBD2 (6 bases). V was trimmed by 4 bases and J by 0 bases, leaving 10 bases between them. The CDR3 consists of 15 residues. The germline gives CDR1 MNHEY, CDR2 SMNVEV (reference sequence). DNA of the CDR3: TGTGCCAGCAGTTCGCCTAGCGTCTCCTACAATGAGCAGTTCTTC. This gives the protein CASSSPSVSYNEQFF.

The chain is built from TRBV6-6 and TRBJ1-2; 9 nucleotides align to TRBD1. Germline V gene sequence: CDR1 MNHNY, CDR2 SVGAGI (reference sequence). With 6 bases clipped from V and 4 bases from J, the junction kept 9 bases outside the gene matches. CDR3 length: 15 amino acids. The CDR3 DNA reads as TGTGCCAGCAGAATTGACAGGGGGGAGGGCTATGGCTACACCTTC. It translates to CASRIDRGEGYGYTF.

CDR3 sequence: CASSKAGAGTDTQYF. The CDR3 bases are TGTGCCAGCAGTAAGGCGGGAGCGGGGACAGATACGCAGTATTTT. The genes are TRBV28 and TRBJ2-3; TRBD2 aligns across 7 bases. Trimming cost V 5 bases and J 3 bases; bases outside gene matches: 8. Per the germline V gene, CDR1 is MDHEN and CDR2 is SYDVKM. The CDR3 is 15 amino acids. Variable domain in full (rest from reference TRBV28 and TRBJ2-3): DVKVTQSSRYLVKRTGEKVFLECVQDMDHENMFWYRQDPGLGLRLIYFSYDVKMKEKGDIPEGYSVSREKKERFSLILESASTNQTSMYLCASSKAGAGTDTQYFGPGTRLTVL.

The chain joins TRBV6-5 to TRBJ1-5; 9 bases fit TRBD1. Trimming removed 6 bases from V and 9 bases from J; junction bases left unmatched: 6. CDR1 MNHEY and CDR2 SVGAGI come from the germline V gene. The CDR3 contains 13 residues. DNA for the CDR3: TGTGCCAGCAGCTACGGACAGGGGCTGCCCCAGCATTTT. Protein sequence: CASSYGQGLPQHF.

This chain links TRBV4-1 with TRBJ2-7, with TRBD2 matching 10 bases. CDR3 length: 16 residues. Trimming removed 0 bases from V and 1 base from J; junction bases left unmatched: 3. The V gene's germline CDR1 is MGHRA and CDR2 YSYEKL. Here the CDR3 reads CASSQDVAGGSYEQYF. The CDR3 DNA reads as TGCGCCAGCAGCCAAGATGTAGCGGGGGGATCCTACGAGCAGTACTTC.